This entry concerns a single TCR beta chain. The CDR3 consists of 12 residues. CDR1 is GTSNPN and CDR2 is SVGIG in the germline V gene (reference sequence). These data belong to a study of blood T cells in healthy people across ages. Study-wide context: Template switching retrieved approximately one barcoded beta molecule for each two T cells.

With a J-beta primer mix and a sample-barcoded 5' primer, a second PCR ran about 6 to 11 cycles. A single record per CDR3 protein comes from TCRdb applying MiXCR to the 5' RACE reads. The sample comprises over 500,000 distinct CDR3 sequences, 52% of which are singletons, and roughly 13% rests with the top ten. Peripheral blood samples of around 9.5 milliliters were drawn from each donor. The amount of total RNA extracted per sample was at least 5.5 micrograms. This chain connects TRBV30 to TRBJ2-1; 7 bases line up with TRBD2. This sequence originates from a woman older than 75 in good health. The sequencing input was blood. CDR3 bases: TGTCCCGCGCTCCCCGGGGGGAATGAGCAGTTCTTC. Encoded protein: CPALPGGNEQFF.